This is a list of T cell receptor beta chains from one sample in a study of beta chain features in type 1 diabetes. The protocol was immunoSEQ multiplex PCR, while the TCRdb copy is restricted to in-frame clones and leaves out a portion. The profile shows roughly 730,000 clones, around an eighth of them singletons. The specimen was naive CD4+ T cells from blood. The receptors derive from a man aged 18 to 30 with type 1 diabetes. Each CDR3 is given with its conserved first and last residue. D genes are given only for firm matches. Expanded clones are given a class, and other clones once, few, many or no size at all.

abundance	d_gene	j_gene	v_gene	CDR3nt	CDR3aa
few	TRBD2	TRBJ2-3	TRBV7-9	TGTGCCAGCAGCTTCCCTAGCGGGGGAGCAGATACGCAGTATTTT	CASSFPSGGADTQYF
few	TRBD1	TRBJ1-5	TRBV6-5	TGTGCCAGCAGCTCAACAGGGGACCAGCCCCAGCATTTT	CASSSTGDQPQHF
-	-	TRBJ2-7	TRBV28	TGTGCCAGCAGTTCCCCCCCCTACGAGCAGTACTTC	CASSSPPYEQYF
-	-	TRBJ2-7	TRBV13	TGTGCCAGCAGCCTAATAGCTCTTGACTACGAGCAGTACTTC	CASSLIALDYEQYF
few	-	TRBJ2-3	TRBV10-1	TGCGCCAGCTCTACCGGGACCCAACCAGATACGCAGTATTTT	CASSTGTQPDTQYF
few	-	TRBJ2-6	TRBV5-1	TGCGCCAGCAGCTTGGCAGCCCAGGTTAGCTCTGGGGCCAACGTCCTGACTTTC	CASSLAAQVSSGANVLTF
few	TRBD2	TRBJ2-5	TRBV5-1	TGCGCCAGCAGCTTGGTTCCCTCGGGACTAGGGGAGACCCAGTACTTC	CASSLVPSGLGETQYF
-	TRBD2	TRBJ2-5	TRBV7-9	TGTGCCAGCAGCCTGGACCGGGAGGTATGGACCCAGTACTTC	CASSLDREVWTQYF
-	-	TRBJ2-7	TRBV7-9	TGTGCCAGCAGCTTTTCCTTAGAGCAGTACTTC	CASSFSLEQYF
few	-	TRBJ1-6	TRBV7-9	TGTGCCAGCAGGAGGGACGGGAATTCACCCCTCCACTTT	CASRRDGNSPLHF
few	-	TRBJ1-2	TRBV9	TGTGCCAGCAGCGGATCGGGAGGCTACACCTTC	CASSGSGGYTF
-	-	TRBJ1-1	TRBV19	TGTGCCAGTTCCCCCGTGGGCACGAACACTGAAGCTTTCTTT	CASSPVGTNTEAFF
few	-	TRBJ2-3	TRBV5-6	TGTGCCAGCAGCTTGGGAGGGGGAGTTACAGATACGCAGTATTTT	CASSLGGGVTDTQYF
-	-	TRBJ2-3	TRBV2	TGTGCCAGCAGTGAAGCTAGTTCGGGCACAGATACGCAGTATTTT	CASSEASSGTDTQYF
few	-	TRBJ1-4	TRBV29-1	TGCAGCGCCGCCACAGGGACTAATGAAAAACTGTTTTTT	CSAATGTNEKLFF
-	-	TRBJ1-2	TRBV6-5	TGTGCCAGCAGTTTACAGGGACTTTATAGCGGCTACACCTTC	CASSLQGLYSGYTF
-	-	TRBJ2-7	TRBV30	TGTGCCTGGGGACCGGGACTGACCTACGAGCAGTACTTC	CAWGPGLTYEQYF
-	-	TRBJ2-5	TRBV18	TGTGCCAGCTCACCGATAGACAGCGAGACCCAGTACTTC	CASSPIDSETQYF
-	-	TRBJ2-2	TRBV30	TGTGCCTGGAGGGAGGCCGGGGAGCTGTTTTTT	CAWREAGELFF
few	-	TRBJ2-7	TRBV9	TGTGCCAGCAGCGCTGGGAGTTCCTACGAGCAGTACTTC	CASSAGSSYEQYF
-	TRBD1	TRBJ1-2	TRBV14	TGTGCCAGCAGCTCCGACAGGGAAGGCCACTATGGCTACACCTTC	CASSSDREGHYGYTF
-	-	TRBJ1-4	TRBV19	TGTGCCAGTAGTATAGATCCAGATGAAAAACTGTTTTTT	CASSIDPDEKLFF
-	-	TRBJ1-6	TRBV27	TGTGCCAGCAGAAGACAGAATTCACCCCTCCACTTT	CASRRQNSPLHF
-	-	TRBJ2-7	TRBV29-1	TGCAGCGTTGCTGACGGACCTTCTACCTACGAGCAGTACTTC	CSVADGPSTYEQYF
few	-	TRBJ2-7	TRBV6-5	TGTGCCAGCAGTTCGACTTACTCCTACGAGCAGTACTTC	CASSSTYSYEQYF
-	-	TRBJ2-7	TRBV2	TGTGCCAGCAGTGAAGCTGGGGGGGAGCAGTACTTC	CASSEAGGEQYF
few	-	TRBJ2-7	TRBV4-1	TGCGCCAGCAGCCACCCCCCGGGCTCAAGCCCCTACGAGCAGTACTTC	CASSHPPGSSPYEQYF
-	TRBD2	TRBJ2-5	TRBV28	TGTGCCAGCAGTTTGGGGGGGAGTCAAGAGACCCAGTACTTC	CASSLGGSQETQYF
few	-	TRBJ2-5	TRBV30	TGTGCCTGCAGCTTGACACAAAACAGAGAGACCCAGTACTTC	CACSLTQNRETQYF
few	-	TRBJ2-7	TRBV14	TGTGCCAGCAGCCCCCGACATGGGGCGTACGAGCAGTACTTC	CASSPRHGAYEQYF
-	-	TRBJ2-5	TRBV7-2	TGTGCCAGCAGCAACCGGCAACAGGAGACCCAGTACTTC	CASSNRQQETQYF
few	-	TRBJ2-7	TRBV25-1	TGTGCCAGCAGTGAACTGGGCAATTCCTACGAGCAGTACTTC	CASSELGNSYEQYF
-	-	TRBJ1-6	TRBV6-1	TGTGCCAGCAGTGAAATAACAGGGCAACGATCACCCCTCCACTTT	CASSEITGQRSPLHF
-	-	TRBJ1-1	TRBV5-1	TGCGCCAGCTCCGGACAGCCTACGAACACTGAAGCTTTCTTT	CASSGQPTNTEAFF
few	-	TRBJ2-7	TRBV7-9	TGTGCCAGCAGCTTAGCGTCGTGGACAGACTACGAGCAGTACTTC	CASSLASWTDYEQYF
few	TRBD2	TRBJ2-1	TRBV6-5	TGTGCCAGCAGTTCCGGACTAGCGGGGATTTACAATGAGCAGTTCTTC	CASSSGLAGIYNEQFF
-	-	TRBJ2-2	TRBV7-9	TGTGCCAGCAGCTTAACCCCCCAGGACACCGGGGAGCTGTTTTTT	CASSLTPQDTGELFF
few	-	TRBJ2-7	TRBV30	TGTGCCTGGAGGAGCAGGGACGCGGTGAGGTCCTACGAGCAGTACTTC	CAWRSRDAVRSYEQYF
few	-	TRBJ2-5	TRBV28	TGTGCCAGCAGTTTTGGCGGGGAAGAGACCCAGTACTTC	CASSFGGEETQYF
few	-	TRBJ2-5	TRBV6-1	TGTGCCAGCGGGGCGCTGGAGACCCAGTACTTC	CASGALETQYF
-	-	TRBJ2-7	TRBV16	TGTGCCAGCAGCCAGCAAAGAGGGAACCAGCCCTCCGAGCAGTACTTC	CASSQQRGNQPSEQYF
few	-	TRBJ2-1	TRBV2	TGTGCCAGCAGAGGGTTTCGGGAGCAGTTCTTC	CASRGFREQFF
-	TRBD2	TRBJ2-5	TRBV27	TGTGCCAGCAGTTCAGCAGGACTAGCGGACCAAGAGACCCAGTACTTC	CASSSAGLADQETQYF